This T cell receptor beta chain was identified in a study of T cells in Graves' hyperthyroidism and ophthalmopathy. At least 3 on the Clinical Activity Score was recorded for ophthalmopathy patients, who also had NOSPECS grade at least 4 and duration under 3 months. The CDR3 regions of TCR beta were amplified from RNA transcripts. With the HTBI primer set, the TCR CDR3 went through a first round of RT-PCR. TCRdb analysed the multiplex PCR reads with MiXCR anew, one entry per CDR3 protein. Here the sample spans 500,000 to 650,000 distinct CDR3 sequences, 14% being singletons. From germline, CDR1 is KGHSH and CDR2 LQKENI. The CDR3 consists of 15 residues. Trimming removed 1 base from V and 0 bases from J, with 10 bases in between. General study points: In the analysis, a 13 V-J model separated ophthalmopathy from stable hyperthyroidism.

This clonotype was observed a handful of times. Its specificity is not known. The TCR comes from a woman aged 45-65 years with Graves' ophthalmopathy. Sequenced: blood. The rearrangement uses TRBV18 and TRBJ2-7, with D tentatively TRBD1 or TRBD2 (5 bases each). This chain's CDR3 is CASSPQRGLSYEQYF. The CDR3 DNA is TGTGCCAGCTCACCACAACGGGGCCTCTCCTACGAGCAGTACTTC.